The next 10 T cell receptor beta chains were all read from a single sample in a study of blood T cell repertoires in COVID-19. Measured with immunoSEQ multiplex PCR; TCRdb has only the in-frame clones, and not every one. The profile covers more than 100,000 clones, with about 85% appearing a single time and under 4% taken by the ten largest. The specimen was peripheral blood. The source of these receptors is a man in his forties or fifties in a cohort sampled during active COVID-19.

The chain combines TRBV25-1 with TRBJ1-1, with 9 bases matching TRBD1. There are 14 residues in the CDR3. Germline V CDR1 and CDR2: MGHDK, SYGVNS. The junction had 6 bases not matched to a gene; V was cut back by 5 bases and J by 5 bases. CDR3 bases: TGTGCCAGCAGTTTCCGGGACAGGGTTACTGAAGCTTTCTTT. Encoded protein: CASSFRDRVTEAFF.

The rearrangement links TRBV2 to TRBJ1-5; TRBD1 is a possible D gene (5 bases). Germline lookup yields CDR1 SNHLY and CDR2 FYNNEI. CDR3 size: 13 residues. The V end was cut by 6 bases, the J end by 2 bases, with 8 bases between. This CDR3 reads CASSRVGNQPQHF. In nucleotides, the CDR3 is TGTGCCAGCAGCAGGGTCGGCAATCAGCCCCAGCATTTT.

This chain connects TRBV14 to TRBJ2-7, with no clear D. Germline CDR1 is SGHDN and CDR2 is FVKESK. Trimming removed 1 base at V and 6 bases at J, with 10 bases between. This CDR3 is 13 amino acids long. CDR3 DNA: TGTGCCAGCAGCCAAGTGGTGGGCCGCGAGCAGTACTTC. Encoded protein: CASSQVVGREQYF.

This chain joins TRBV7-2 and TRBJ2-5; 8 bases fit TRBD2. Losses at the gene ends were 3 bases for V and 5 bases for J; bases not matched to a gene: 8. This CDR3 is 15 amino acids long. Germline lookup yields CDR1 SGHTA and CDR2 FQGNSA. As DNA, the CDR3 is TGTGCCAGCAGCTTTCTGAGACAGCGGGGGGAGACCCAGTACTTC. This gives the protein CASSFLRQRGETQYF.

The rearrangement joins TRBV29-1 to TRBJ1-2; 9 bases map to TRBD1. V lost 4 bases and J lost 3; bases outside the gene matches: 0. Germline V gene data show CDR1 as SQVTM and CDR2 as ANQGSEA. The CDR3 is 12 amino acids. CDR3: CSVGQGDYGYTF. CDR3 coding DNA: TGCAGCGTTGGACAGGGGGACTATGGCTACACCTTC.

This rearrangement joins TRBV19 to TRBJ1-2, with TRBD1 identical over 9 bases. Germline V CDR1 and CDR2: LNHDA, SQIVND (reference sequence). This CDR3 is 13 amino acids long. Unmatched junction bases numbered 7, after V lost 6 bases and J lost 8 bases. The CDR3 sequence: CASSRDRVYGYTF. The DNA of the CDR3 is TGTGCCAGTAGCAGGGACAGGGTATACGGCTACACCTTC.

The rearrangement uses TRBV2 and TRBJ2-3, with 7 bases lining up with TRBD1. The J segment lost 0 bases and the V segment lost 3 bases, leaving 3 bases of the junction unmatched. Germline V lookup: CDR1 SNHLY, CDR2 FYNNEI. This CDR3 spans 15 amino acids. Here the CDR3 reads CASSEGTASTDTQYF. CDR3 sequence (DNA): TGTGCCAGCAGTGAGGGGACAGCTAGCACAGATACGCAGTATTTT.

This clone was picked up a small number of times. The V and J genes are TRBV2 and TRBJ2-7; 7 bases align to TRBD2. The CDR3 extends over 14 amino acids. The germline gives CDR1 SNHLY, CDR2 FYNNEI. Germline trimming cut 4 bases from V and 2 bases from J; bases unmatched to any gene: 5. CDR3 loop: CASSVTGGTYEQYV. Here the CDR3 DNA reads TGTGCCAGCAGTGTGACGGGGGGAACCTACGAGCAGTACGTC.

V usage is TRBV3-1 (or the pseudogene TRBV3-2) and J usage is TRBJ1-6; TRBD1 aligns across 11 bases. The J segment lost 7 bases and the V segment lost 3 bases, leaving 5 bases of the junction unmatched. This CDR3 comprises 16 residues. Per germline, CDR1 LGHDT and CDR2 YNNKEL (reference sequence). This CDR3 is CASSQDRGLGNSPLHF. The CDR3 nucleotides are TGTGCCAGCAGCCAGGACAGGGGGCTGGGAAATTCACCCCTCCACTTT.

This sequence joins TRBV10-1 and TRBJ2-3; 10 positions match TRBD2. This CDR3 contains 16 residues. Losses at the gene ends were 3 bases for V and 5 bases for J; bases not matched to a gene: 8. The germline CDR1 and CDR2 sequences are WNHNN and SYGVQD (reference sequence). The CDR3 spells CASSEGTSGVGDTQYF. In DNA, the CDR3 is TGCGCCAGCAGTGAAGGAACTAGCGGGGTGGGAGATACGCAGTATTTT.